The next 9 T cell receptor beta chains were all read from a single sample in a study of cytomegalovirus exposure and HLA in healthy donors. Repertoires were generated with immunoSEQ multiplex PCR, while TCRdb's copy carries only in-frame clones and drops some. The data hold about 160,000 clones, with about four fifths observed a single time. The source material was PBMCs. Receptors were obtained from a man aged 25 to 40 in good health and CMV-seropositive.

This clone occurred once. This chain links TRBV6-5 with TRBJ2-5; a possible D gene is TRBD1 (5 bases). The germline V and J ends were trimmed by 0 bases and 3 bases, with 11 bases remaining between them. Germline V gene sequence: CDR1 MNHEY, CDR2 SVGAGI. The CDR3 spans 15 residues. The CDR3 loop reads CASSYSSRAKETQYF. CDR3 nucleotides: TGTGCCAGCAGTTACTCGAGCAGGGCAAAAGAGACCCAGTACTTC.

In its sample, this clone was seen a few times. The chain couples TRBV28 to TRBJ2-5, with D maybe TRBD2 (5 bases). V was pared by 6 bases and J by 5 bases, with 13 bases between. Germline V gene sequence: CDR1 MDHEN, CDR2 SYDVKM. CDR3 length: 13 amino acids. The CDR3 here is CASSTLVRETQYF. The CDR3 DNA follows: TGTGCCAGCAGCACACTAGTCCGCGAGACCCAGTACTTC.

This clone turned up a few times. The CDR3 loop reads CAISDIGQAKAFF. The CDR3 region has the DNA TGTGCCATCAGTGATATAGGACAGGCCAAAGCTTTCTTT. The chain employs TRBV10-3 and TRBJ1-1, with 7 bases that match TRBD1. Germline CDR1 and CDR2: ENHRY and SYGVKD. V was pared by 3 bases and J by 9 bases, with 7 bases of the junction left unmatched. The CDR3 is made up of 13 amino acids.

The chain recombines TRBV2 with TRBJ1-5; possibly TRBD1 for D (5 bases). The CDR3 loop spans 15 amino acids. Germline V gene lookup returns CDR1 SNHLY and CDR2 FYNNEI. V shed 4 bases and J shed 2 bases, with 12 bases lying between them. In nucleotides, the CDR3 is TGTGCCAGCAGTGTCGGGCAGGGCGGCAATCAGCCCCAGCATTTT. This encodes CASSVGQGGNQPQHF.

This chain uses TRBV19 with TRBJ2-3, with D tentatively TRBD1 (7 bases). V was trimmed by 5 bases and J by 6 bases, leaving 21 bases between them. Germline assignment: CDR1 LNHDA and CDR2 SQIVND (reference sequence). This CDR3 has 16 residues. This CDR3 is CASSLPGGLLGDTQYF. The CDR3 region has the DNA TGTGCCAGTAGTCTCCCAGGGGGGCTCCTAGGGGATACGCAGTATTTT.

This chain connects TRBV6-6 to TRBJ2-1; 12 nucleotides agree with TRBD2. This CDR3 comprises 15 residues. Unmatched junction bases numbered 4, after V lost 4 bases and J lost 6 bases. Germline-derived CDR1 and CDR2 are MNHNY and SVGAGI (reference sequence). CDR3 DNA sequence: TGTGCCAGCAGTTCTTCTAGCGGGAGGGCCAATGAGCAGTTCTTC. This gives the protein CASSSSSGRANEQFF.

This clone was detected a few times. V is TRBV7-9 and J is TRBJ1-1; D may be TRBD1 (5 bases). Between the trimmed V and J ends, which lost 7 bases and 12 bases, there was a span of 21 bases. Per germline, CDR1 SEHNR and CDR2 FQNEAQ (reference sequence). The CDR3 totals 13 residues. This CDR3 is CASILGEGRRTFF. The CDR3 bases are TGTGCCAGCATCCTCGGGGAGGGACGTCGAACTTTCTTT.

The chain couples TRBV28 to TRBJ2-7; D gene uncertain. CDR3 length: 14 amino acids. CDR1 MDHEN and CDR2 SYDVKM come from the germline V gene. Trimming pared 5 bases from V and 4 bases from J, leaving 15 bases between. The CDR3 sequence: CASSVLGREYEQYF. The CDR3 DNA reads TGTGCCAGCAGTGTTCTTGGTAGAGAATACGAGCAGTACTTC.

V and J are TRBV10-1 and TRBJ2-2, with TRBD1 matching over 7 bases. The CDR3 covers 15 residues. The germline CDR1 and CDR2 sequences are WNHNN and SYGVQD (reference sequence). The trim removed 9 bases at V and 0 bases at J, leaving 7 bases unmatched. CDR3 loop: CASNAGTANTGELFF. DNA of the CDR3: TGCGCCAGTAATGCCGGGACAGCGAACACCGGGGAGCTGTTTTTT.